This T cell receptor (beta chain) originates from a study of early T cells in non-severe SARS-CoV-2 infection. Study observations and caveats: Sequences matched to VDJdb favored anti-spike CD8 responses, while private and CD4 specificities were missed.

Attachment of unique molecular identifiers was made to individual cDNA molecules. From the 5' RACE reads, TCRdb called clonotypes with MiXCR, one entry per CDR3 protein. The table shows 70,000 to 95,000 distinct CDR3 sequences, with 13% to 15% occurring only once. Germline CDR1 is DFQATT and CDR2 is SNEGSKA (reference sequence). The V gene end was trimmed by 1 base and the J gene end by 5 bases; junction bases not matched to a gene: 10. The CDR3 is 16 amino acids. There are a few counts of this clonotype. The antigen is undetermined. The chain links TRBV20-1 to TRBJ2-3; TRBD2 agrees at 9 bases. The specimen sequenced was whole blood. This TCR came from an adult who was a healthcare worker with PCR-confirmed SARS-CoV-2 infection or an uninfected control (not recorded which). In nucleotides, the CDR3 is TGCAGTGCTAGAGCCCTAGCGGGGATCGTCAGAGATACGCAGTATTTT. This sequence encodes CSARALAGIVRDTQYF.